This T cell receptor (beta chain) was sequenced for a study of cytomegalovirus exposure and HLA in healthy donors. Study-wide context: Roughly 85 million unique TCRs from HLA-typed donors made up an early data release.

Looked up from germline, CDR1 is MNHNY and CDR2 is SVGAGI (reference sequence). The CDR3 runs to 16 residues. The V and J ends lost 5 bases and 5 bases, in that order; junction bases with no gene match: 10. This PCR relied on a set of 60 Vbeta primers and 13 Jbeta primers. The repertoire was sequenced with immunoSEQ multiplex PCR; TCRdb's copy has only in-frame clones and lacks some. The sample yields tens of thousands of clones, 65% to 80% seen once. As regards this clone: The antigen remains undetermined.

Whole-study findings and limits: Most CMV-associated TCR beta chains were later found to appear HLA-restricted. Follow-up analysis later connected one missense variant in DCLRE1C with trimming of TCR beta V- and J-genes.

The sample was PBMCs. This TCR was recovered from a man aged 30 to 39 in good health and CMV-seropositive. The V and J genes are TRBV6-6 and TRBJ2-7, with 12 positions matching TRBD1. CDR3 nucleotide sequence: TGTGCCAGCAGTACAACCGGGACAGGGGGCGGAGACGAGCAGTACTTC. It yields the protein CASSTTGTGGGDEQYF.